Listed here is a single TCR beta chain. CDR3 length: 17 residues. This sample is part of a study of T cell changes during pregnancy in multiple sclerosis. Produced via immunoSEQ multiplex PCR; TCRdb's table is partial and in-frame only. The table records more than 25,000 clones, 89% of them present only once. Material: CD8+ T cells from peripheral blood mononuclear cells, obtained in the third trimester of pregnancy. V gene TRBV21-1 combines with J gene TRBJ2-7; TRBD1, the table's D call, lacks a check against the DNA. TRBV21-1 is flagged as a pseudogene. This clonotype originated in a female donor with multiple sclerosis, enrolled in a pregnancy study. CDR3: CASSKKKLQQGHLEQYF. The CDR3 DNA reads TGTGCCAGCAGCAAAAAAAAACTACAACAGGGGCACCTCGAGCAGTACTTC.